These T cell receptor beta chains were read from a single sample in a study of monozygotic twins with inflammatory bowel disease. TCRdb reprocessed the 5' RACE reads; each CDR3 protein has one entry and no DNA is given. There are about 110,000 distinct CDR3 sequences in the sample, with 12% held by the top ten. The source material was blood. The receptors originated from a human donor with ulcerative colitis or Crohn's disease, or a healthy co-twin of an affected twin (not recorded which). The CDR3 runs from the conserved cysteine through the conserved F or W. The order of the fields is V gene, J gene, CDR3 protein.

>TRBV11-3|TRBJ2-1
CASSLGGTLYNEQFF
>TRBV12-3/TRBV12-4|TRBJ1-1
CASSLGTMNTEAFF
>TRBV10-3|TRBJ1-1
CAISESLGGRDRAFF
>TRBV6-5|TRBJ1-2
CASSYQPPGQGNYGYTF
>TRBV7-2|TRBJ1-4
CASSSGATNEKLFF
>TRBV6-2/TRBV6-3|TRBJ2-3
CASSYDPGLASSTDTQYF
>TRBV30|TRBJ2-1
CAWSGFGRYNEQFF
>TRBV11-2|TRBJ1-2
CASSPVRGANYGYTF
>TRBV12-3/TRBV12-4|TRBJ1-6
CASSENRGQPLHF
>TRBV29-1|TRBJ2-1
CSAPTAGFINEQFF
>TRBV7-2|TRBJ1-5
CASSPQGAGGNQPQHF
>TRBV12-3/TRBV12-4|TRBJ2-5
CASSRTSGAETQYF
>TRBV5-1|TRBJ1-2
CASSLTEPYYGYTF
>TRBV3-1|TRBJ1-2
CASSETGGFYGYTF
>TRBV5-1|TRBJ1-1
CASSFNTDTEAFF
>TRBV12-3/TRBV12-4|TRBJ1-5
CATRGSNQPQHF